The next 17 T cell receptor beta chains were all read from a single sample in a study of CD8 T cells in ankylosing spondylitis (dated by TCRdb to about 2017). Beyond this particular receptor, the publication reports: Blood from ankylosing spondylitis patients appeared to be characterized by a TCR beta motif composed of eight highly homologous amino acid variants.

No antigen is known for these receptors. Library method: 5' RACE. Sequenced using an Illumina HiSeq 2500. TCRdb reprocessing: public reads trimmed at Q25 with fastp, clones called with MiXCR, in-frame beta chains kept. Each entry is one CDR3 protein sequence, shown with its most common DNA and genes. The sample data list about 540,000 distinct CDR3 sequences, and about 13% of these were observed just once. Together, the top ten hold 6.8% of the sample. Sequenced material: blood, either unsorted or a sorted T cell fraction (not recorded which). These receptors were collected from a male donor with ankylosing spondylitis.

This clonotype was detected many times. The chain joins TRBV18 to TRBJ2-1; TRBD1 is a possible D gene (6 bases). The length of the CDR3 is 13 residues. Germline CDR1 KGHSH, CDR2 LQKENI. V gave up 8 bases and J gave up 9 bases, with 17 bases separating them. The CDR3 loop reads CASQQGLQGEQFF. Written as DNA, the CDR3 is TGTGCCAGCCAACAGGGTCTTCAGGGTGAGCAGTTCTTC.

V usage is TRBV5-5 and J usage is TRBJ2-5; D is perhaps TRBD1 (6 bases). V lost 3 bases and J 4 bases, leaving 16 bases between the germline ends. The V gene's germline CDR1 is SGHKS and CDR2 YYEKEE (reference sequence). The CDR3 extends over 15 amino acids. As DNA, the CDR3 is TGTGCCAGCAGCTCTATAGGTGGCAGGGGAGAGACCCAGTACTTC. It yields the protein CASSSIGGRGETQYF.

The chain couples TRBV7-9 to TRBJ2-2; no clear D. The ends were cut back, 0 bases at V and 2 bases at J, with 7 bases in the middle. This CDR3 spans 15 amino acids. The germline gives CDR1 SEHNR, CDR2 FQNEAQ (reference sequence). DNA of the CDR3: TGTGCCAGCAGCTTAGCAGTGGTAAACACCGGGGAGCTGTTTTTT. Residues: CASSLAVVNTGELFF.

There are many counts of this clonotype. V is TRBV20-1 and J is TRBJ2-3, with D unresolved. This CDR3 is built from 12 residues. The V gene's germline CDR1 is DFQATT and CDR2 SNEGSKA (reference sequence). The chain's CDR3 is CTTYRSTDTQYF. The CDR3 bases are TGCACGACCTACCGAAGCACAGATACGCAGTATTTT.

V gene TRBV10-2 combines with J gene TRBJ1-1; 8 bases are shared with TRBD1. The CDR3 is 13 amino acids. The trim removed 11 bases at V and 6 bases at J, leaving 11 bases unmatched. Germline V gives CDR1 WSHSY, CDR2 SAAADI. In DNA, the CDR3 is TGCGCCGGGTGGCCGGGACAGGCCCCTGAAGCTTTCTTT. Residues: CAGWPGQAPEAFF.

The V and J genes are TRBV7-9 and TRBJ2-7; 11 bases agree with TRBD1. Germline CDR1 SEHNR, CDR2 FQNEAQ (reference sequence). After removal of 1 base from V and 7 bases from J, the junction contained 3 bases not matched to a gene. This CDR3 has 14 amino acids. CDR3 coding DNA: TGTGCCAGCAGCTTAGGCGGGACAGGGGGTGAGCAGTACTTC. Translating gives CASSLGGTGGEQYF.

The chain recombines TRBV27 with TRBJ2-2, with a tentative D call TRBD2 (5 bases). Per the germline V gene, CDR1 is MNHEY and CDR2 is SMNVEV (reference sequence). Trimming stripped 4 bases from V and 4 bases from J, with 10 bases between. This CDR3 comprises 14 residues. The CDR3 region has the DNA TGTGCCAGCAGTTCGTCGGGAATCACCGGGGAGCTGTTTTTT. It yields the protein CASSSSGITGELFF.

V gene TRBV2 combines with J gene TRBJ2-1; a possible D gene is TRBD2 (6 bases). V dropped 4 bases and J dropped 3 bases, with 13 bases sitting between them. This CDR3 comprises 15 residues. Germline V gene sequence: CDR1 SNHLY, CDR2 FYNNEI. The CDR3 protein is CASSVGDSYYNEQFF. The DNA for the CDR3 is TGTGCCAGCAGTGTTGGGGACTCCTACTACAATGAGCAGTTCTTC.

In its sample, this clonotype was seen a few times. The CDR3: CASSLGQLNYGYTF. In DNA form, the CDR3 reads TGTGCCAGCAGCTTGGGGCAGCTCAACTATGGCTACACCTTC. The V gene is TRBV5-5, the J gene TRBJ1-2; no reliable D call. CDR1 SGHKS and CDR2 YYEKEE come from the germline V gene (reference sequence). V was cut by 0 bases and J by 2 bases, with 8 bases left in between. The CDR3 totals 14 residues. Combining the CDR3 with reference TRBV5-5 and TRBJ1-2 gives the whole variable domain DAGVTQSPTHLIKTRGQQVTLRCSPISGHKSVSWYQQVLGQGPQFIFQYYEKEERGRGNFPDRFSARQFPNYSSELNVNALLLGDSALYLCASSLGQLNYGYTFGSGTRLTVV.

This chain connects TRBV7-9 to TRBJ1-1, with D possibly TRBD1 on 6 matching bases. The CDR3 covers 13 residues. Trimming removed 5 bases from V and 4 bases from J, with 11 bases in between. Germline CDR1 and CDR2: SEHNR and FQNEAQ (reference sequence). CDR3 protein: CASSIGGFTEAFF. CDR3 DNA sequence: TGTGCCAGCAGCATAGGGGGGTTCACTGAAGCTTTCTTT.

This clonotype occurred a few times. CDR3 in DNA: TGCAGCGTTGCCCGGGGTTTTGATGAGCAGTTCTTC. Translation: CSVARGFDEQFF. This chain links TRBV29-1 with TRBJ2-1, with a weak D call TRBD2 (5 bases). The V gene's germline CDR1 is SQVTM and CDR2 ANQGSEA. Trimming took 4 bases from V and 8 from J, leaving 12 bases between them. This CDR3 is built from 12 residues.

This clonotype showed up many times. The DNA for the CDR3 is TGTGCCAGCAGCGTGCCGGGACGGAATCAGCCCCAGCATTTT. This encodes CASSVPGRNQPQHF. This rearrangement joins TRBV2 to TRBJ1-5, with D perhaps TRBD1 (5 bases). Trimming cost V 6 bases and J 4 bases, with 13 bases left between them. CDR1 and CDR2 from the germline V gene are SNHLY and FYNNEI. The CDR3 is 14 residues long.

This clonotype showed up just a few times. The rearrangement joins TRBV12-3 or TRBV12-4 to TRBJ2-5; 10 bases agree with TRBD2. V lost 5 bases, J lost 0 bases, and 6 bases stayed unmatched. This CDR3 is built from 16 residues. Written as DNA, the CDR3 is TGTGCCAGCAGTCCGCTAGCGGGAGATTACCAAGAGACCCAGTACTTC. As protein: CASSPLAGDYQETQYF.

The rearrangement uses TRBV6-5 and TRBJ1-4; D remains unclear. This CDR3 has 12 residues. Looked up from germline, CDR1 is MNHEY and CDR2 is SVGAGI. V lost 10 bases to trimming and J lost 7 bases, with 13 bases between them. CDR3 in DNA: TGTGCCACCTCCCGGGGTGGTGAAAAACTGTTTTTT. This sequence encodes CATSRGGEKLFF.

This clonotype was counted at least ten times. V gene TRBV15 combines with J gene TRBJ1-6; possibly TRBD1 for D (5 bases). V was pared by 0 bases and J by 10 bases, with 7 bases between. The CDR3 sequence is 13 residues long. Germline CDR1 LNHNV, CDR2 YYDKDF (reference sequence). This chain's CDR3 is CATSRDRGSPLHF. CDR3 sequence (DNA): TGTGCCACCAGCAGAGACCGGGGGTCACCCCTCCACTTT. Using reference TRBV15 and TRBJ1-6 for the parts outside the CDR3, the full variable domain is DAMVIQNPRYQVTQFGKPVTLSCSQTLNHNVMYWYQQKSSQAPKLLFHYYDKDFNNEADTPDNFQSRRPNTSFCFLDIRSPGLGDTAMYLCATSRDRGSPLHFGNGTRLTVT.

This clonotype showed up many times. The J gene is TRBJ2-5, the V gene TRBV24-1; possible D gene TRBD2, 7 bases. Germline lookup yields CDR1 KGHDR and CDR2 SFDVKD. V was clipped by 1 base and J by 1 base, with 18 bases between them. The CDR3 length is 18 residues. For the CDR3, the DNA is TGTGCCACCAGTGATTTCGGCCGAGGGGGGGGGATCCAAGAGACCCAGTACTTC. Translated, it gives CATSDFGRGGGIQETQYF.

This chain joins TRBV7-2 and TRBJ2-1; 11 nucleotides agree with TRBD2. The CDR3 contains 15 residues. J gave up 5 bases and V 1 base, and 1 base lay outside the gene matches. Germline CDR1 SGHTA, CDR2 FQGNSA. The CDR3 loop reads CASSLEGLADNEQFF. As DNA, the CDR3 is TGTGCCAGCAGCTTAGAGGGACTAGCGGACAATGAGCAGTTCTTC.